This TCR beta chain comes out of a study of cytomegalovirus exposure and HLA in healthy donors. Study-wide points: TRBV6-2, TRBV6-3 and some other V segments were unresolvable in 87-base-pair reads.

About this clone: Antigen: not known.

The CDR3 is 13 amino acids. Germline assignment: CDR1 MNHNS and CDR2 SASEGT. Trimming removed 7 bases at V and 4 bases at J, with 13 bases between. Use of 60 Vbeta and 13 Jbeta primers characterized the PCR. Produced via immunoSEQ multiplex PCR; TCRdb's table is partial and in-frame only. The data show roughly 120,000 clones, roughly 60% seen once. The rearrangement links TRBV6-1 to TRBJ1-2, with TRBD1 as a possible D gene (6 bases). The sequence was obtained from a man between 35 and 55 years old in good health and CMV-seropositive. The sequenced material came from PBMCs. Here the CDR3 reads CASKSGQLYGYTF. As DNA, the CDR3 is TGTGCCAGCAAGTCGGGACAACTCTATGGCTACACCTTC.